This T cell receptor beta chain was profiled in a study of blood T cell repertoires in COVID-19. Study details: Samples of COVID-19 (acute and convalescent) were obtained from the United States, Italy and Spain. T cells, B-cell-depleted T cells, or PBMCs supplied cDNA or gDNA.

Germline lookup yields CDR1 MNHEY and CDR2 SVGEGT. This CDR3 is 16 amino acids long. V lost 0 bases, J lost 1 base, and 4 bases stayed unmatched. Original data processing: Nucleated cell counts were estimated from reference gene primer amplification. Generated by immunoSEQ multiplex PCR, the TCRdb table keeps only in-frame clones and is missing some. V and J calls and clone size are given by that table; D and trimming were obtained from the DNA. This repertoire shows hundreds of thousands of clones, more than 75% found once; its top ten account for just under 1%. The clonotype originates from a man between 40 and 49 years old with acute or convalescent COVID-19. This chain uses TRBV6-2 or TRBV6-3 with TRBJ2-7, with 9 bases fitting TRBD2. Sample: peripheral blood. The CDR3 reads CASSYSPSGASYEQYF. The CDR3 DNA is TGTGCCAGCAGTTACTCCCCTAGCGGGGCGTCCTACGAGCAGTACTTC.